This is a list of T cell receptor beta chains from one sample in a study of PD-1 blockade in classical Hodgkin lymphoma. Profiling relied on immunoSEQ multiplex PCR, and the TCRdb table lists in-frame clones only, not all of them. The sample records about 94,000 clones, 75% to 90% being singletons. This specimen consisted of peripheral blood mononuclear cells (PBMCs), obtained before the second cycle of nivolumab. These receptors came from a human donor with classical Hodgkin lymphoma. Both conserved end residues are part of each CDR3. The order of the fields is J gene, clone size, V gene, D gene, CDR3 DNA, CDR3 protein. The D gene is left open where the match is weak. Part of the rows lack a size; the others show once, few, many or a class for expanded clones.

j_gene: TRBJ1-5
abundance: .
v_gene: TRBV21-1
d_gene: .
CDR3nt: TGTGCCAGCAGCAAAGCGACAGACAAGACTAATAGCAATCAGCCCCAGCATTTT
CDR3aa: CASSKATDKTNSNQPQHF

j_gene: TRBJ1-5
abundance: .
v_gene: TRBV7-9
d_gene: .
CDR3nt: TGTGCCAGCAGCTTAGCCGGATACAATCAGCCCCAGCATTTT
CDR3aa: CASSLAGYNQPQHF

j_gene: TRBJ1-6
abundance: .
v_gene: TRBV28
d_gene: .
CDR3nt: TGTGCCAGCAGTTTAAACGGGTATAATTCACCCCTCCACTTT
CDR3aa: CASSLNGYNSPLHF

j_gene: TRBJ2-7
abundance: .
v_gene: TRBV6-1
d_gene: TRBD1
CDR3nt: TGTGCCAGCAGTGTCGGGACAGCTCTGTACGAGCAGTACTTC
CDR3aa: CASSVGTALYEQYF

j_gene: TRBJ2-4
abundance: .
v_gene: TRBV28
d_gene: .
CDR3nt: TGTGCCAGCAGTTTGCGAGGTTTAACCAAAAACATTCAGTACTTC
CDR3aa: CASSLRGLTKNIQYF

j_gene: TRBJ2-7
abundance: once
v_gene: TRBV2
d_gene: .
CDR3nt: TGTGCCAGCCAAGAGCCCGTCGGTTCAGCCGAGCAGTACTTC
CDR3aa: CASQEPVGSAEQYF

j_gene: TRBJ2-1
abundance: few
v_gene: TRBV28
d_gene: .
CDR3nt: TGTGCCAGCACGACCTCCCGCAATGAGCAGTTCTTC
CDR3aa: CASTTSRNEQFF

j_gene: TRBJ2-1
abundance: .
v_gene: TRBV30
d_gene: .
CDR3nt: TGTGCCTGGAGTAGCGGAGGCTCCTACAATGAGCAGTTCTTC
CDR3aa: CAWSSGGSYNEQFF

j_gene: TRBJ2-5
abundance: few
v_gene: TRBV6-5
d_gene: TRBD2
CDR3nt: TGTGCCAGCAGTTACTCGGGGGGGGAAGAGACCCAGTACTTC
CDR3aa: CASSYSGGEETQYF

j_gene: TRBJ2-7
abundance: .
v_gene: TRBV6-5
d_gene: .
CDR3nt: TGTGCCAGCAGTTACCAAGCACAGGGCTACGAGCAGTACTTC
CDR3aa: CASSYQAQGYEQYF

j_gene: TRBJ2-3
abundance: .
v_gene: TRBV11-3
d_gene: .
CDR3nt: TGTGCCAGCAGCTTAGGCGCAGGGCCCACAGATACGCAGTATTTT
CDR3aa: CASSLGAGPTDTQYF

j_gene: TRBJ1-2
abundance: once
v_gene: TRBV11-1
d_gene: .
CDR3nt: TGTGCCAGCAGCTTCCCAGTGACTACGGGTGGCTACACCTTC
CDR3aa: CASSFPVTTGGYTF

j_gene: TRBJ1-2
abundance: .
v_gene: TRBV11-1
d_gene: TRBD1
CDR3nt: TGTGCCAGCAGCCCGACCGGGACAGAGCCTAATGGCTACACCTTC
CDR3aa: CASSPTGTEPNGYTF

j_gene: TRBJ2-3
abundance: .
v_gene: TRBV19
d_gene: .
CDR3nt: TGTGCCAGTAGTATAGAGGGACGGACGCGCACAGATACGCAGTATTTT
CDR3aa: CASSIEGRTRTDTQYF

j_gene: TRBJ2-1
abundance: .
v_gene: TRBV5-1
d_gene: .
CDR3nt: TGCGCCAGCAGCTTGGCGGCAGAGGCCATACATCTTGATGAGCAGTTCTTC
CDR3aa: CASSLAAEAIHLDEQFF

j_gene: TRBJ2-5
abundance: .
v_gene: TRBV7-9
d_gene: TRBD2
CDR3nt: TGTGCCAGCAGCCAACCTAGCGGGGCGCTCCTTTGGGAGACCCAGTACTTC
CDR3aa: CASSQPSGALLWETQYF

j_gene: TRBJ2-7
abundance: .
v_gene: TRBV29-1
d_gene: .
CDR3nt: TGCAGCGCTCGGGAGAACTACGAGCAGTACTTC
CDR3aa: CSARENYEQYF

j_gene: TRBJ2-3
abundance: .
v_gene: TRBV18
d_gene: .
CDR3nt: TGTGCCAGCTCACCAGTAAAAACAAACACAGATACGCAGTATTTT
CDR3aa: CASSPVKTNTDTQYF

j_gene: TRBJ1-5
abundance: .
v_gene: TRBV6-1
d_gene: .
CDR3nt: TGTGCCAGCAGTGAAGTCGAAACGACAATTAGCAATCAGCCCCAGCATTTT
CDR3aa: CASSEVETTISNQPQHF

j_gene: TRBJ1-3
abundance: .
v_gene: TRBV5-1
d_gene: TRBD1
CDR3nt: TGCGCCAGCAGCCCCTCGGGACAGGGGAGCGACACCATATATTTT
CDR3aa: CASSPSGQGSDTIYF

j_gene: TRBJ1-2
abundance: .
v_gene: TRBV19
d_gene: .
CDR3nt: TGTGCCAGTAGTATTCCCAGGTCCAACTATGGCTACACCTTC
CDR3aa: CASSIPRSNYGYTF

j_gene: TRBJ2-1
abundance: few
v_gene: TRBV7-9
d_gene: .
CDR3nt: TGTGCCAGCAGACCGACTGACAGCCTCTCCTACAATGAGCAGTTCTTC
CDR3aa: CASRPTDSLSYNEQFF

j_gene: TRBJ2-5
abundance: .
v_gene: TRBV11-2
d_gene: TRBD1
CDR3nt: TGTGCCAGCAGCTTAGGAGGGACAGCAGGCCGGGAGACCCAGTACTTC
CDR3aa: CASSLGGTAGRETQYF

j_gene: TRBJ2-3
abundance: .
v_gene: TRBV4-1
d_gene: .
CDR3nt: TGCGCCAGCAGCGGGCCCTCCGGAGATACGCAGTATTTT
CDR3aa: CASSGPSGDTQYF

j_gene: TRBJ2-7
abundance: .
v_gene: TRBV6-6
d_gene: TRBD1
CDR3nt: TGTGCCAGCAGTTACCCGGACAGGACTGCGCAGTACTTC
CDR3aa: CASSYPDRTAQYF

j_gene: TRBJ1-4
abundance: .
v_gene: TRBV13
d_gene: TRBD1
CDR3nt: TGTGCCAGCAGCGTAGCCGGGACAGGGAACGAAAAACTGTTTTTT
CDR3aa: CASSVAGTGNEKLFF

j_gene: TRBJ1-1
abundance: once
v_gene: TRBV28
d_gene: .
CDR3nt: TGTGCCAGCAACACACAAGGGCTCACTGAAGCTTTCTTT
CDR3aa: CASNTQGLTEAFF

j_gene: TRBJ2-5
abundance: .
v_gene: TRBV5-3
d_gene: .
CDR3nt: TGTGCCAGAAGCCGTGGACCTTTCCTTGGGGAGACCCAGTACTTC
CDR3aa: CARSRGPFLGETQYF